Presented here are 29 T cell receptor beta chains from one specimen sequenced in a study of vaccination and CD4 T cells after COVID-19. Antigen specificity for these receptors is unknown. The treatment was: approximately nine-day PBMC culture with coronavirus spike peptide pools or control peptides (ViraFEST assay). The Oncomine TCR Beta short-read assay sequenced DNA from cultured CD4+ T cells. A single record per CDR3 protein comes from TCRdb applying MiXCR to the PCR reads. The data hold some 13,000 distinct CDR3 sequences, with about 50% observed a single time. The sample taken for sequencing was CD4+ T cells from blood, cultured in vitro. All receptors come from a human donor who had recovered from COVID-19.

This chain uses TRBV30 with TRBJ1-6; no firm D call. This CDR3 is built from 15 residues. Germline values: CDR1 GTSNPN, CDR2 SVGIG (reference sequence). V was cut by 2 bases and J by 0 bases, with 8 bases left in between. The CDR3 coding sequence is TGTGCCTGGAGTATCTATAGCTCCTATAATTCACCCCTCCACTTT. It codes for CAWSIYSSYNSPLHF.

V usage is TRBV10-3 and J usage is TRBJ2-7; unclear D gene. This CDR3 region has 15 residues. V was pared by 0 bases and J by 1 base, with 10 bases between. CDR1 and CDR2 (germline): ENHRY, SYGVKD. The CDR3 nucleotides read TGTGCCATCAGTGAGTCCGGAAAAGGGTCCTACGAGCAGTACTTC. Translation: CAISESGKGSYEQYF.

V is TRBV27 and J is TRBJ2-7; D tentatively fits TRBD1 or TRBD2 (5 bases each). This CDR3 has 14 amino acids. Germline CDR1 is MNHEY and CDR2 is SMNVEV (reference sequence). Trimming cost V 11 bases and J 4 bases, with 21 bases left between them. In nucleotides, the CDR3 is TGTGCCTCTAGACTATCATCGGGGCCGTACGAGCAGTACTTC. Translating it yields CASRLSSGPYEQYF.

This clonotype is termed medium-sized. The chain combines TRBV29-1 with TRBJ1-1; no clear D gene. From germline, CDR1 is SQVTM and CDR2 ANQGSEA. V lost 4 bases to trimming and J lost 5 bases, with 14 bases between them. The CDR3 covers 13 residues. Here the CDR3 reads CSVGSYLWTEAFF. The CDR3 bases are TGCAGCGTTGGAAGCTACCTGTGGACTGAAGCTTTCTTT.

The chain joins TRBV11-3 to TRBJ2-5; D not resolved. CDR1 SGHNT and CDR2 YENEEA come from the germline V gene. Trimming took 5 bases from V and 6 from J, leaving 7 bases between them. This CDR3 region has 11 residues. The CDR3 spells CASSAGKTQYF. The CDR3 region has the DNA TGTGCCAGCAGCGCTGGGAAGACCCAGTACTTC.

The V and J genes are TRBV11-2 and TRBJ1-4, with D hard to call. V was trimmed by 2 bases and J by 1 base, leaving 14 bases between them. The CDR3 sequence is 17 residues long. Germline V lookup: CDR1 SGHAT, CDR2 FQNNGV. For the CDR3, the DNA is TGTGCCAGCAGCTTACGAGCACTTGGCATAACTAATGAAAAACTGTTTTTT. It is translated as CASSLRALGITNEKLFF.

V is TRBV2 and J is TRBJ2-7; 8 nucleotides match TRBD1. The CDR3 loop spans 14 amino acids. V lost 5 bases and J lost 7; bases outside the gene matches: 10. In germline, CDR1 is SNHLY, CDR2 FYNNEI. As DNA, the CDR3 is TGTGCCAGCAGTACCGGGACAGGTGGGAAGGAGCAGTACTTC. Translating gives CASSTGTGGKEQYF.

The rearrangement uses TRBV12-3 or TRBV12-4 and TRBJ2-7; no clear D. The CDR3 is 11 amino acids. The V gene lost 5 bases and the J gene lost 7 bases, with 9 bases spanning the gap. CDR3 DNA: TGTGCCAGCAGTCCGCTTCGGGAGCAGTACTTC. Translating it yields CASSPLREQYF.

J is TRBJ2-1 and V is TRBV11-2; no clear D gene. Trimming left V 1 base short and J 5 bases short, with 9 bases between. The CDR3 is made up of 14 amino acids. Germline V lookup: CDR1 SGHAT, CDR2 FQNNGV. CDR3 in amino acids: CASSLARTHNEQFF. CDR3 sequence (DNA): TGTGCCAGCAGCTTAGCCCGGACCCACAATGAGCAGTTCTTC.

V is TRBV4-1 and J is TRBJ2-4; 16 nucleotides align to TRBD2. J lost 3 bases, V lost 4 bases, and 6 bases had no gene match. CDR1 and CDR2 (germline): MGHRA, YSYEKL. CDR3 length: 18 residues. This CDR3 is CASSLGLAGGSFKNIQYF. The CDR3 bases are TGCGCCAGCAGCCTGGGACTAGCGGGGGGGTCTTTCAAAAACATTCAGTACTTC.

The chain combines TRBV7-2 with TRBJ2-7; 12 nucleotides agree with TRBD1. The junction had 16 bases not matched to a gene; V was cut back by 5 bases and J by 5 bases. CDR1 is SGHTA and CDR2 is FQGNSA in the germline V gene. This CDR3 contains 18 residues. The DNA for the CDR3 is TGTGCCAGCAGCCCGGGGACAGGGGGCGGACCATGGAGCAACGAGCAGTACTTC. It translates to CASSPGTGGGPWSNEQYF.

In nucleotides, the CDR3 is TGCAGTGCTAGAGCCGGTAGGGGGAGCACAGATACGCAGTATTTT. Translating gives CSARAGRGSTDTQYF. The chain is built from TRBV20-1 and TRBJ2-3, with D possibly being TRBD1 (6 bases). The germline V and J ends were trimmed by 1 base and 0 bases, with 11 bases remaining between them. Germline CDR1 reads DFQATT; CDR2 reads SNEGSKA (reference sequence). The CDR3 runs to 15 residues.

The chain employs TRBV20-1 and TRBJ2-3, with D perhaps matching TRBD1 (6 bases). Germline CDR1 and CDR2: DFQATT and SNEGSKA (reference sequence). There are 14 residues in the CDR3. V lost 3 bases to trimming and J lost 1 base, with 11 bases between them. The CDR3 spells CSARGRGGTDTQYF. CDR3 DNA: TGCAGTGCTAGGGGCAGGGGTGGCACAGATACGCAGTATTTT.

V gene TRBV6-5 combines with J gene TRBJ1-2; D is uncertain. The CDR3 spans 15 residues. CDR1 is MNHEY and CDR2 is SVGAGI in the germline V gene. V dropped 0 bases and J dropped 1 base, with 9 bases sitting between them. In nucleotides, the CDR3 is TGTGCCAGCAGTTACTCGGGCAGATTTAACTATGGCTACACCTTC. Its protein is CASSYSGRFNYGYTF.

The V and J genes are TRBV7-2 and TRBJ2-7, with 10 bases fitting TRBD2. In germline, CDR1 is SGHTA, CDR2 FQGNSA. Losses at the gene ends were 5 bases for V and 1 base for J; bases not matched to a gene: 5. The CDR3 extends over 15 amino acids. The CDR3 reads CASSSEGLASYEQYF. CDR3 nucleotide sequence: TGTGCCAGCAGCAGCGAGGGACTAGCGTCCTACGAGCAGTACTTC.

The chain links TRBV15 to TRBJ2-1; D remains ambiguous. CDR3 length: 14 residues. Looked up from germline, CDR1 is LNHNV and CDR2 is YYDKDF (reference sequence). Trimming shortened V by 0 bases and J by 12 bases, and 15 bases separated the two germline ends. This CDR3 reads CATSRESGHTRQFF. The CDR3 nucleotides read TGTGCCACCAGCAGAGAGTCGGGTCACACCCGGCAGTTCTTC.

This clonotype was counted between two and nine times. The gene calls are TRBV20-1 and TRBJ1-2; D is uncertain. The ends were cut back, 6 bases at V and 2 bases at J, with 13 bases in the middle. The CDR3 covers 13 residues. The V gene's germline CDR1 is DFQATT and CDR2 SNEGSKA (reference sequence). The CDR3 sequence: CSAPWTANYGYTF. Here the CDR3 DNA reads TGCAGTGCCCCTTGGACCGCAAACTATGGCTACACCTTC.

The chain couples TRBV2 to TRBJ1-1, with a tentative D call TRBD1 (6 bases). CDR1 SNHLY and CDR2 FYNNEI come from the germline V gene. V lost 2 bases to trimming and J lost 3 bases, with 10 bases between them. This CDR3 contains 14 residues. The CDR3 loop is CASSERGSHTEAFF. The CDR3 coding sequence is TGTGCCAGCAGTGAAAGGGGGTCTCACACTGAAGCTTTCTTT.

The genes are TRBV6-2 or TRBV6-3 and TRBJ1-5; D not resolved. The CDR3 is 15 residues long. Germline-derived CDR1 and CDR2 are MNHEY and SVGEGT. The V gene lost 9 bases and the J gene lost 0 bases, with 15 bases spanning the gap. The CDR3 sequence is CASLGRRYSNQPQHF. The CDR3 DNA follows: TGTGCCAGTCTAGGACGGCGGTATAGCAATCAGCCCCAGCATTTT.

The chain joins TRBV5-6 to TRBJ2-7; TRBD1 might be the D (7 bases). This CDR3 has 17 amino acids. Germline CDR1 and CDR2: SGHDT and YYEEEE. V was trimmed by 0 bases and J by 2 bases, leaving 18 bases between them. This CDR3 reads CASSLGQGGFSPYEQYF. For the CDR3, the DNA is TGTGCCAGCAGCTTGGGGCAGGGGGGATTTTCGCCCTACGAGCAGTACTTC.

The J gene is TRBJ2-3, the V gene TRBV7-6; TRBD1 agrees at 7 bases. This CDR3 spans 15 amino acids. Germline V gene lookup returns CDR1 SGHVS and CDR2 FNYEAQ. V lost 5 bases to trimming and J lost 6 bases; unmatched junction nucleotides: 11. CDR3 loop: CASSRQSRGSDTQYF. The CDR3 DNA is TGTGCCAGCAGCCGCCAGTCCAGGGGGAGCGATACGCAGTATTTT.

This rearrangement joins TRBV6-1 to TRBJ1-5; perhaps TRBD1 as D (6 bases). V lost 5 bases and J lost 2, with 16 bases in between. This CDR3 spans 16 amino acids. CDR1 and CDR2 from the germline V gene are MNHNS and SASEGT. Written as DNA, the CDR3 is TGTGCCAGCAGTCAACGGACAGCCTCGGGCAATCAGCCCCAGCATTTT. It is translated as CASSQRTASGNQPQHF.

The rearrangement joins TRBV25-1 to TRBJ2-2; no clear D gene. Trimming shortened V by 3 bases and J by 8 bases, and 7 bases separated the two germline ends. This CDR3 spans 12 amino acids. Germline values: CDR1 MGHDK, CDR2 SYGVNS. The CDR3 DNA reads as TGTGCCAGCAGTGAGGCGCGAGGGGAGCTGTTTTTT. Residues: CASSEARGELFF.

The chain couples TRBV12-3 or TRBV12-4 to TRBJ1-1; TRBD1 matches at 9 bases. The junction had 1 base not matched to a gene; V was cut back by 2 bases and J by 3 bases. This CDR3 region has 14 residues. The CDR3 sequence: CASSLNRGHTEAFF. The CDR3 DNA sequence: TGTGCCAGCAGTTTAAACAGGGGGCACACTGAAGCTTTCTTT.

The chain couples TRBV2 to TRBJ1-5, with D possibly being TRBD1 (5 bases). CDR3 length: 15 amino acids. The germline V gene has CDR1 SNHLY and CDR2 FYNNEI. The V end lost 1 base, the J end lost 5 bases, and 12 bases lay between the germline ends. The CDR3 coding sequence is TGTGCCAGCAGTGAAGATGGGGCGGTTTATCAGCCCCAGCATTTT. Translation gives CASSEDGAVYQPQHF.

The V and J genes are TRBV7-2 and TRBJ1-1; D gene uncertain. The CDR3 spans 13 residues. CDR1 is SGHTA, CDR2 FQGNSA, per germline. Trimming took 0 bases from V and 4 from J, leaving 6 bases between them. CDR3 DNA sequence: TGTGCCAGCAGCTTAGCGTCAGGCACTGAAGCTTTCTTT. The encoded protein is CASSLASGTEAFF.

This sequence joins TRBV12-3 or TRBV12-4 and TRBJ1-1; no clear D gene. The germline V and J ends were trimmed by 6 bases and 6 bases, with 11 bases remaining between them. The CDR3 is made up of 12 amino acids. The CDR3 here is CASSTTYAEAFF. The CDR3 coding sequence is TGTGCCAGCAGCACCACTTACGCTGAAGCTTTCTTT.

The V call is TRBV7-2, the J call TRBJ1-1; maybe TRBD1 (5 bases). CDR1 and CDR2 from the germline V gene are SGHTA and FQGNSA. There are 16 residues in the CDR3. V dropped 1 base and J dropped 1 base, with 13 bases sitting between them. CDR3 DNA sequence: TGTGCCAGCAGCTTAGTATGGGGCAGACAGAACACTGAAGCTTTCTTT. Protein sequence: CASSLVWGRQNTEAFF.

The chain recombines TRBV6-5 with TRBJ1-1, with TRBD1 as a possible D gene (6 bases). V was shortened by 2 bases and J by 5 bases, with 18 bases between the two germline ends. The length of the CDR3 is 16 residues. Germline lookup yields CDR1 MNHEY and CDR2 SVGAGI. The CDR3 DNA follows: TGTGCCAGCAGTTACACCTCTTCAGGGGCGGGAACTGAAGCTTTCTTT. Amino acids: CASSYTSSGAGTEAFF.